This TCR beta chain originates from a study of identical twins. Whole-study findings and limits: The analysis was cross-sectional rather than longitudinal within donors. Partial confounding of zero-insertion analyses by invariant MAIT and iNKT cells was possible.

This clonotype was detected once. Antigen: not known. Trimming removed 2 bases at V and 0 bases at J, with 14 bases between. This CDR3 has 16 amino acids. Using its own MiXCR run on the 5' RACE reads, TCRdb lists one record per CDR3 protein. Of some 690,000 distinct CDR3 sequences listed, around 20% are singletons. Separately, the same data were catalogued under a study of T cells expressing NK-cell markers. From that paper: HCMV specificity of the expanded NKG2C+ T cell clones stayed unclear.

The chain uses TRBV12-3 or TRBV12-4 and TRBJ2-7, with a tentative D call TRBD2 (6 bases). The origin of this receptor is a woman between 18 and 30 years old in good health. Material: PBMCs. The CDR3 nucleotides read TGTGCCAGCAGTTTATTGTTGGCGGGGAGCTCCTACGAGCAGTACTTC. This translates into CASSLLLAGSSYEQYF.